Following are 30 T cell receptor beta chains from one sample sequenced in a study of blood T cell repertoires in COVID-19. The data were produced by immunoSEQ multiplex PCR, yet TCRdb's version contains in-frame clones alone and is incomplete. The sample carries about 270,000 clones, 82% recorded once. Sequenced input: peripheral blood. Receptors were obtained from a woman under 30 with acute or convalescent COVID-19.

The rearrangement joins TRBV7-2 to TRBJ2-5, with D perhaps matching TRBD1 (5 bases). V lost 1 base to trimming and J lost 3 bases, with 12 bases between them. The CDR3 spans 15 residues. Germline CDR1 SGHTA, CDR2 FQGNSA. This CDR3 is CASSLVGGREETQYF. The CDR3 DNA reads TGTGCCAGCAGCTTAGTGGGTGGCAGGGAAGAGACCCAGTACTTC.

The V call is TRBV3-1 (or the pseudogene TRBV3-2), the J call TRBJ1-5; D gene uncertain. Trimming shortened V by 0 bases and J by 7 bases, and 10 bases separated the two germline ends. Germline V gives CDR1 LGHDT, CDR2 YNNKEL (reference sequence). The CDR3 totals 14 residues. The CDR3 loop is CASSQDLQQQPQHF. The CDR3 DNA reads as TGTGCCAGCAGCCAAGATCTACAGCAACAGCCCCAGCATTTT.

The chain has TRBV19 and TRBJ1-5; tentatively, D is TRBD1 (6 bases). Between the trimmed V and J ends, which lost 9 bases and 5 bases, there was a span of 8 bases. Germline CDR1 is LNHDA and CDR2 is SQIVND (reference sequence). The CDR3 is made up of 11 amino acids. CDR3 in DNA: TGTGCCAGGAACAGGGATCAGCCCCAGCATTTT. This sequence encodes CARNRDQPQHF.

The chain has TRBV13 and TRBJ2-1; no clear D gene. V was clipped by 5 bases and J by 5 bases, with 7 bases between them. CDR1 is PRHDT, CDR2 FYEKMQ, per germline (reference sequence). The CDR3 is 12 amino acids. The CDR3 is CASSHEDNEQFF. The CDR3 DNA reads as TGTGCCAGCAGCCATGAGGACAATGAGCAGTTCTTC.

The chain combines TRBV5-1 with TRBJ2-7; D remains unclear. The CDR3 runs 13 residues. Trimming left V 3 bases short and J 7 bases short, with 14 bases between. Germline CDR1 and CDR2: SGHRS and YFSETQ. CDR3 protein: CASSSPGAGEQYF. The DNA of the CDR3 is TGCGCCAGCAGCTCCCCGGGTGCTGGTGAGCAGTACTTC.

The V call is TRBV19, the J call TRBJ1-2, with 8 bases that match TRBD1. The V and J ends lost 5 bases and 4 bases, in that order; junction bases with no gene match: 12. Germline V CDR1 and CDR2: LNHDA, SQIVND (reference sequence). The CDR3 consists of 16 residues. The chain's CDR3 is CASSSPLPGQVYGYTF. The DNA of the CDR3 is TGTGCCAGTAGTTCGCCCCTACCGGGACAGGTCTATGGCTACACCTTC.

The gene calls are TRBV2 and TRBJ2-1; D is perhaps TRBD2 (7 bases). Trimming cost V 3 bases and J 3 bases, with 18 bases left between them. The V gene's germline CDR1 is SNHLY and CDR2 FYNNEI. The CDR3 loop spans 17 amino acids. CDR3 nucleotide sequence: TGTGCCAGCAGTGATGAAAGTAAAGGGGGGGACTACAATGAGCAGTTCTTC. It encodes CASSDESKGGDYNEQFF.

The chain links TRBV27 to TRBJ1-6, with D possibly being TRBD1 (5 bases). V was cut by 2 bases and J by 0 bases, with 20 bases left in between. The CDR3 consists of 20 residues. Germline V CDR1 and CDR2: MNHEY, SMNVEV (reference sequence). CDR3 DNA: TGTGCCAGCAGTTTAGCCCCAACCCAGGGTACGGGCTCCTATAATTCACCCCTCCACTTT. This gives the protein CASSLAPTQGTGSYNSPLHF.

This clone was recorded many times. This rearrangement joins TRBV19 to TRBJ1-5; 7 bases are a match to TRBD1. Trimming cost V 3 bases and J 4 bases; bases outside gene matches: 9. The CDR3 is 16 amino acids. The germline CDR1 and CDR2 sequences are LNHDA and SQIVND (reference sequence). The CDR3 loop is CASSIMRPTGNQPQHF. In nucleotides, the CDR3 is TGTGCCAGTAGTATTATGAGGCCGACAGGGAATCAGCCCCAGCATTTT. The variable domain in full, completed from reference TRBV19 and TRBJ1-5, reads DGGITQSPKYLFRKEGQNVTLSCEQNLNHDAMYWYRQDPGQGLRLIYYSQIVNDFQKGDIAEGYSVSREKKESFPLTVTSAQKNPTAFYLCASSIMRPTGNQPQHFGDGTRLSIL.

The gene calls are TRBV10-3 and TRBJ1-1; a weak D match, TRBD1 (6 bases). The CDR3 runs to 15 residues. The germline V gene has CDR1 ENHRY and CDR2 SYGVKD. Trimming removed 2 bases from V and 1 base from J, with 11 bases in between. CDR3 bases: TGTGCCATCAGTGAGAGGGGGGGGTCGAACACTGAAGCTTTCTTT. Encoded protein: CAISERGGSNTEAFF.

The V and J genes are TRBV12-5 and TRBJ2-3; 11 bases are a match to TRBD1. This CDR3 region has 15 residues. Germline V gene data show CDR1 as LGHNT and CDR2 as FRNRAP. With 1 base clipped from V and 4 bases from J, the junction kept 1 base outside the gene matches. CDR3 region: CASGLGTGGADTQYF. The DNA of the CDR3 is TGTGCTAGTGGTTTGGGGACAGGGGGCGCAGATACGCAGTATTTT.

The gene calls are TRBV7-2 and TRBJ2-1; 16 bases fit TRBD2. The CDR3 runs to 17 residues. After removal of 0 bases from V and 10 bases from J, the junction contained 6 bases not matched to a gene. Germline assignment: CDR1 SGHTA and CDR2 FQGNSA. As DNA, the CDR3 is TGTGCCAGCAGCTTAGCCGGGACTAGCGGGAGGGCTGGAGAGCAGTTCTTC. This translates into CASSLAGTSGRAGEQFF.

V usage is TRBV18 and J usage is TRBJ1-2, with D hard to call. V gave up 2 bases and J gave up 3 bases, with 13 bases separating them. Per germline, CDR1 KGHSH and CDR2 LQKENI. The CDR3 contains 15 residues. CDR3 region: CASSPLREVDYGYTF. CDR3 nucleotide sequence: TGTGCCAGCTCACCATTAAGGGAGGTAGACTATGGCTACACCTTC.

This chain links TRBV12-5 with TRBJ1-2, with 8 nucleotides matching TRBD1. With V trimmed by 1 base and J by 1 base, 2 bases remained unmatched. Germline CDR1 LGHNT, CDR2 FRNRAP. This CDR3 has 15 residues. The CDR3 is CASGLGTGINYGYTF. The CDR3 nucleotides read TGTGCTAGTGGTTTGGGGACAGGGATTAACTATGGCTACACCTTC.

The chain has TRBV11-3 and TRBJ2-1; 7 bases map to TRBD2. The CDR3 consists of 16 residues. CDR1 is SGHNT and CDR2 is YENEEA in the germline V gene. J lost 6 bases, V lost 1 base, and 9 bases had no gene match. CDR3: CASSLGGLGELNEQFF. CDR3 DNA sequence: TGTGCCAGCAGCTTAGGTGGACTAGGGGAACTCAATGAGCAGTTCTTC.

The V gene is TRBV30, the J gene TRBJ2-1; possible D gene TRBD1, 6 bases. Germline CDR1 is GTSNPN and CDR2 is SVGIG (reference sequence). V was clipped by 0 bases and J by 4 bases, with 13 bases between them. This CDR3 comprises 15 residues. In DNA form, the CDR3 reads TGTGCCTGGAGTGTGGGGGCTAGTATTTACAATGAGCAGTTCTTC. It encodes CAWSVGASIYNEQFF.

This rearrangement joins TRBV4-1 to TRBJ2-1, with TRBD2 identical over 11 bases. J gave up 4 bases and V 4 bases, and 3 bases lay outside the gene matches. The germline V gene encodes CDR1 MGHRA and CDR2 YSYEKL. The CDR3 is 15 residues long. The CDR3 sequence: CASSRGLADYNEQFF. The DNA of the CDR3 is TGCGCCAGCAGCCGGGGACTAGCGGATTACAATGAGCAGTTCTTC.

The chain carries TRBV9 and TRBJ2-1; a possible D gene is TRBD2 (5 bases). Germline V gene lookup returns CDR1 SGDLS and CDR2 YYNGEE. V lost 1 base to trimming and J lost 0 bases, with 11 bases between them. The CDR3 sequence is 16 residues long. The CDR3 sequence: CASSVSILDSYNEQFF. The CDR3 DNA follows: TGTGCCAGCAGCGTATCAATACTAGACTCCTACAATGAGCAGTTCTTC.

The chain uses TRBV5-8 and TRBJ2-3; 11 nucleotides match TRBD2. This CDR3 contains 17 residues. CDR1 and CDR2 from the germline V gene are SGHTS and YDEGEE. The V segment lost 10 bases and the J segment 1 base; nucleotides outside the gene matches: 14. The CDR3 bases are TGTGCCGCGCCCAGACTAGCGGGACTATGGGGCACAGATACGCAGTATTTT. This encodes CAAPRLAGLWGTDTQYF. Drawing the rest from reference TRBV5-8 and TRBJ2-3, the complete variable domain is EAGVTQSPTHLIKTRGQQATLRCSPISGHTSVYWYQQALGLGLQFLLWYDEGEERNRGNFPPRFSGRQFPNYSSELNVNALELEDSALYLCAAPRLAGLWGTDTQYFGPGTRLTVL.

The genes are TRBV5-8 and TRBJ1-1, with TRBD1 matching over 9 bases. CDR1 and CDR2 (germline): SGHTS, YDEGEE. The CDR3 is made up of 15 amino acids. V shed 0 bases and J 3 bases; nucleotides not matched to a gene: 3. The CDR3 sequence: CASSLGTGAYTEAFF. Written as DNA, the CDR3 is TGTGCCAGCAGCTTGGGGACAGGGGCCTACACTGAAGCTTTCTTT.

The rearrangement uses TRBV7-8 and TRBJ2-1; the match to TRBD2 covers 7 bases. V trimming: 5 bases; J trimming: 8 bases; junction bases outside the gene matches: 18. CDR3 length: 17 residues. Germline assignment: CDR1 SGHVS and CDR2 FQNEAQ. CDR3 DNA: TGTGCCAGCAGCCCCCCCTCTTTTGGGAGGGCCGATTATGAGCAGTTCTTC. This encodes CASSPPSFGRADYEQFF.

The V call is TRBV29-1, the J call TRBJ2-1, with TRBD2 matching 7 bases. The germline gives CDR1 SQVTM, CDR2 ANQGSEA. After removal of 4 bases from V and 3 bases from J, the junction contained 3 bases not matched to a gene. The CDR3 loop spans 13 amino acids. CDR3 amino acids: CSVGLAVYNEQFF. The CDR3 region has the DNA TGCAGCGTTGGTCTAGCGGTCTACAATGAGCAGTTCTTC.

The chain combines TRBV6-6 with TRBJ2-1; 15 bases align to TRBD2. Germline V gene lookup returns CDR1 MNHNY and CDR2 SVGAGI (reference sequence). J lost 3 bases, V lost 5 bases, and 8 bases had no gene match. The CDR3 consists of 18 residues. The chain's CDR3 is CASSPGLAGGPLYNEQFF. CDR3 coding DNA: TGTGCCAGCAGTCCGGGACTAGCGGGAGGTCCCCTCTACAATGAGCAGTTCTTC.

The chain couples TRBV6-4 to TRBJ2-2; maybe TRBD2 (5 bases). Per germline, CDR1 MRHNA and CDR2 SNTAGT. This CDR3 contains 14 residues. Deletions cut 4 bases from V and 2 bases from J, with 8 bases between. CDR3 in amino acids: CASSVSDNTGELFF. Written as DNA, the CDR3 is TGTGCCAGCAGTGTTAGCGACAACACCGGGGAGCTGTTTTTT.

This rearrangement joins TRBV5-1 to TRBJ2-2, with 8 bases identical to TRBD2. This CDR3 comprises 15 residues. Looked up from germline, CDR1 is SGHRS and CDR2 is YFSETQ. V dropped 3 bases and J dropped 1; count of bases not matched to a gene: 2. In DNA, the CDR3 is TGCGCCAGCAGCTATAGCGGGGTGAACACCGGGGAGCTGTTTTTT. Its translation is CASSYSGVNTGELFF.

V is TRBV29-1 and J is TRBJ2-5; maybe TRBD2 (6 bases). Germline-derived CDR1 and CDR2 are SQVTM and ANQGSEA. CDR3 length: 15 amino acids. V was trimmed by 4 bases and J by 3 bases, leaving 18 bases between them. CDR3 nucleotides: TGCAGCGTTGTGGGGTATGGAGGAGGGGAAGAGACCCAGTACTTC. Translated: CSVVGYGGGEETQYF.

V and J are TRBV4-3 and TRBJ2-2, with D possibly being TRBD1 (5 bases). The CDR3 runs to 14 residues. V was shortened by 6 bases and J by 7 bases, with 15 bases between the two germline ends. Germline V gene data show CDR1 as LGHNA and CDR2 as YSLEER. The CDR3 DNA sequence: TGCGCCAGCAGTACAGCCCAGGGTGGCGGGGAGCTGTTTTTT. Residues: CASSTAQGGGELFF.

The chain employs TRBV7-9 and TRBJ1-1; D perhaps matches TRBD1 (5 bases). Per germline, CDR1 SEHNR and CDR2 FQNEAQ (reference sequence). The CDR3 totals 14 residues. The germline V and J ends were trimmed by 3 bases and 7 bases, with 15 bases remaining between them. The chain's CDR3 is CASSFQGISGEAFF. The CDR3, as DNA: TGTGCCAGCAGCTTTCAGGGAATATCGGGTGAAGCTTTCTTT. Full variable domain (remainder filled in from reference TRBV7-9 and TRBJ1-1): DTGVSQNPRHKITKRGQNVTFRCDPISEHNRLYWYRQTLGQGPEFLTYFQNEAQLEKSRLLSDRFSAERPKGSFSTLEIQRTEQGDSAMYLCASSFQGISGEAFFGQGTRLTVV.

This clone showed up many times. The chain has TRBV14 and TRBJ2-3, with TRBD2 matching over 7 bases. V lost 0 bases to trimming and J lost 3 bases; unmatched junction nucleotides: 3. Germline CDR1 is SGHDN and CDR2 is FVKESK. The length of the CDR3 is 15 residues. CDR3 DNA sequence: TGTGCCAGCAGCCAAGATTGGGAGGGGACAGATACGCAGTATTTT. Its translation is CASSQDWEGTDTQYF.

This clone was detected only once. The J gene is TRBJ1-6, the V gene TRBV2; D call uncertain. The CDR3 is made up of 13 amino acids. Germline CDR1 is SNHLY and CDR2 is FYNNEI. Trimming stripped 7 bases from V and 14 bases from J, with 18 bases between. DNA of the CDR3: TGTGCCAGCAATTGGGCTTTCGAGGGAACCCTCCACTTT. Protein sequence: CASNWAFEGTLHF.